This is a list of T cell receptor beta chains from one sample in a study of T-cell memory formation after mild COVID-19. TCRdb re-analysed the 5' RACE reads in MiXCR, keeping a single row per CDR3 protein. The sample includes hundreds of thousands of distinct CDR3 sequences, 23% of them seen just once. Sequencing input: PBMCs or a T cell subset sorted from them (not recorded which). Receptor source: an adult woman who had mild COVID-19 (a few samples of this study predate the infection). Cell type and time point are not known. CDR3s include the opening cysteine and the closing phenylalanine or tryptophan. D genes are given only for firm matches. The size entry is marked missing in some rows and otherwise reads once, few, many or a size class.

j_call,clone_size,d_call,v_call,cdr3_nt,cdr3_aa
TRBJ2-3,many,TRBD1,TRBV7-9,TGTGCCAGCAGCTCGGGACAGGGGACAGATACGCAGTATTTT,CASSSGQGTDTQYF
TRBJ2-7,-,-,TRBV5-4,TGTGCCAGCAGCTTGGAACCAGCGCTTTACGAGCAGTACTTC,CASSLEPALYEQYF
TRBJ1-4,few,TRBD1,TRBV12-3/TRBV12-4,TGTGCCAGCAGTTTAACAGGGGGTTGGGAAAAACTGTTTTTT,CASSLTGGWEKLFF
TRBJ2-7,-,-,TRBV12-3/TRBV12-4,TGTGCCAGCAGTTTAAGTGGGATCCCCTACGAGCAGTACTTC,CASSLSGIPYEQYF
TRBJ2-5,-,-,TRBV6-5,TGTGCCAGCAGTTTAGCGGTAACGGAAGAGACCCAGTACTTC,CASSLAVTEETQYF
TRBJ2-2,-,-,TRBV27,TGTGCCAGCAGGGAAACTAGCGGGGAGCTGTTTTTT,CASRETSGELFF
TRBJ2-5,few,TRBD2,TRBV10-3,TGTGCCATCAGTGAGGGCGGCGGGGGTGAAGAGACCCAGTACTTC,CAISEGGGGEETQYF
TRBJ2-2,-,-,TRBV7-6,TGTGCCAGCAGCTCGCGGACAGCGAACACCGGGGAGCTGTTTTTT,CASSSRTANTGELFF
TRBJ2-3,-,-,TRBV29-1,TGCAGCGTTTCGGGGGGCTCAGATACGCAGTATTTT,CSVSGGSDTQYF
TRBJ2-5,few,-,TRBV29-1,TGCAGCGTTGAAGGCCAACAAGGGACGGCGACCCAGTACTTC,CSVEGQQGTATQYF
TRBJ2-5,-,-,TRBV24-1,TGTGCCACCAGTGAGGGGCGGGGGCCTCAAGAGACCCAGTACTTC,CATSEGRGPQETQYF
TRBJ2-7,-,-,TRBV5-1,TGCGCCAGCAGCTTGGGGGGGGCCCTGGTCTACGAGCAGTACTTC,CASSLGGALVYEQYF
TRBJ1-1,-,-,TRBV29-1,TGCAGCGTTAAAATGAACACTGAAGCTTTCTTT,CSVKMNTEAFF
TRBJ1-2,-,TRBD1,TRBV20-1,TGCAGTGCTAGCTTACGGACAGGGGCGTATGGCTACACCTTC,CSASLRTGAYGYTF
TRBJ2-2,-,TRBD2,TRBV7-9,TGTGCCAGCAGCTTCCCGGGACTAGCGGCCACCGGGGAGCTGTTTTTT,CASSFPGLAATGELFF
TRBJ1-6,few,-,TRBV7-6,TGTGCCAGCAGCTTTACCGGGGGCCCGACTGGCGGTGGAGCACCCCTCCACTTT,CASSFTGGPTGGGAPLHF
TRBJ2-1,-,TRBD2,TRBV29-1,TGCAGCGTTGGGCAAGGACTAGCGGGAGGGTACAATGAGCAGTTCTTC,CSVGQGLAGGYNEQFF
TRBJ2-1,-,-,TRBV7-8,TGTGCCAGCAGCTTAGAGGTCTCCAGTGAGCAGTTCTTC,CASSLEVSSEQFF
TRBJ1-4,-,-,TRBV4-1,TGCGCCAGCAGCCAAGCAGGCAGTGGGGTGTTTTTT,CASSQAGSGVFF
TRBJ1-4,-,TRBD1,TRBV3-1,TGTGCCAGCAGCCGTTCAGGACAGGGAGGAGAAAAACTGTTTTTT,CASSRSGQGGEKLFF
TRBJ2-7,few,-,TRBV3-1,TGTGCCAGCAGCCAAGTGTTACTACCCTACGAGCAGTACTTC,CASSQVLLPYEQYF
TRBJ2-1,-,-,TRBV7-8,TGTGCCAGCAGCTTAGCGCCGGGAGACAAGACCTACAATGAGCAGTTCTTC,CASSLAPGDKTYNEQFF
TRBJ1-5,-,TRBD1,TRBV12-3/TRBV12-4,TGTGCCAGCAGTTGGGGACAGGGCCCCTATCAGCCCCAGCATTTT,CASSWGQGPYQPQHF
TRBJ1-4,few,-,TRBV29-1,TGCAGCGTTGAGGGGGGTTCGAGAAAACTGTTTTTT,CSVEGGSRKLFF
TRBJ2-3,-,-,TRBV9,TGTGCCAGCCGCTCACTAGCTGGCACAGATACGCAGTATTTT,CASRSLAGTDTQYF
TRBJ2-1,few,-,TRBV3-1,TGTGCCAGCAGCCAAGTCCCAAATGAGCAGTTCTTC,CASSQVPNEQFF
TRBJ2-3,few,-,TRBV4-3,TGCGCCAGCAGCCAAGAGGCGGCCACAGATACGCAGTATTTT,CASSQEAATDTQYF
TRBJ2-7,few,-,TRBV5-6,TGTGCCAGCAGCACCCCTGTGGGGGACGCATACGAGCAGTACTTC,CASSTPVGDAYEQYF
TRBJ1-2,-,-,TRBV30,TGTGCCTGGAGTAGTCTTAACTATGGCTACACCTTC,CAWSSLNYGYTF
TRBJ2-2,-,TRBD2,TRBV6-5,TGTGCCAGCAGTTACGATATTAGCGGGACCGGGGAGCTGTTTTTT,CASSYDISGTGELFF
TRBJ1-6,few,-,TRBV2,TGTGCCAGCAGGGGGGAGGTGAATTCACCCCTCCACTTT,CASRGEVNSPLHF
TRBJ2-7,few,-,TRBV7-2,TGTGCCAGCAGGATTAGCGGAAACTCCTACGAGCAGTACTTC,CASRISGNSYEQYF
TRBJ1-4,-,-,TRBV12-3/TRBV12-4,TGTGCCAGCAGAAACGAAGATAAAAAACTGTTTTTT,CASRNEDKKLFF
TRBJ2-1,few,-,TRBV20-1,TGCAGTGCTAGAGCCGGACAGTACAATGAGCAGTTCTTC,CSARAGQYNEQFF
TRBJ2-5,-,TRBD2,TRBV7-9,TGTGCCAGCAGCTCTCGGGGGGTACAAGAGACCCAGTACTTC,CASSSRGVQETQYF
TRBJ2-3,few,-,TRBV12-3/TRBV12-4,TGTGCCAGCAGTTCTATAGGGGTTTACACAGATACGCAGTATTTT,CASSSIGVYTDTQYF